Detailed here is one T cell receptor (beta chain). The sample originates from a study of CXCR3-negative and CXCR3-positive naive CD8 T cells. Across the whole study: Sequencing gave 120 million to 150 million TRB reads overall, about 1.5 +/- 0.3 million per library.

The study sorted every CD8+ T cell subset in triplicate at about 270,000 cells each. Libraries of TRB cDNA were made by 5' RACE and carried UMIs. TCRdb reworked the 5' RACE reads into one entry per CDR3 protein, no DNA. The listing records tens of thousands of distinct CDR3 sequences. CDR1 SGHTA and CDR2 FQGTGA come from the germline V gene. The CDR3 runs 17 residues. The chain recombines TRBV7-3 with TRBJ2-1. This clonotype was obtained from a human donor in good health. Some clones in this sample may be carry-over from other donors' samples. Sequences were obtained from naive CXCR3- CD8+ T cells from blood. Subset: CD45RO-CCR7+CD27+CD95- naive CD8+ T cells lacking CXCR3 (TNR3-). The CDR3 reads CASSMTLDVSSYNEQFF.